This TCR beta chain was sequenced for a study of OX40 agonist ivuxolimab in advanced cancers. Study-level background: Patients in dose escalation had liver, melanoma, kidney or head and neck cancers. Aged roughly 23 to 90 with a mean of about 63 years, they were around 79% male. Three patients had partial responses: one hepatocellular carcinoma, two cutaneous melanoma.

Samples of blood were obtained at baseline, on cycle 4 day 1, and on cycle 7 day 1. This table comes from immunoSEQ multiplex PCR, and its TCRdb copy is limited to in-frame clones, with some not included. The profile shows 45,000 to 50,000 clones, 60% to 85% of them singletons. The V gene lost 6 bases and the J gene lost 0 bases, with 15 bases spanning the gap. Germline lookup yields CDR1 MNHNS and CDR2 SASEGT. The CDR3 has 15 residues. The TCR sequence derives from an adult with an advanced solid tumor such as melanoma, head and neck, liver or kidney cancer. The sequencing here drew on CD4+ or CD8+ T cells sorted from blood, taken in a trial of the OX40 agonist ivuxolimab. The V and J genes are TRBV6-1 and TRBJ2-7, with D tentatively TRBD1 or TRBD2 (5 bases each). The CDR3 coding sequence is TGTGCCAGCAGGGACCGGGGCCGGAGCTCCTACGAGCAGTACTTC. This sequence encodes CASRDRGRSSYEQYF.